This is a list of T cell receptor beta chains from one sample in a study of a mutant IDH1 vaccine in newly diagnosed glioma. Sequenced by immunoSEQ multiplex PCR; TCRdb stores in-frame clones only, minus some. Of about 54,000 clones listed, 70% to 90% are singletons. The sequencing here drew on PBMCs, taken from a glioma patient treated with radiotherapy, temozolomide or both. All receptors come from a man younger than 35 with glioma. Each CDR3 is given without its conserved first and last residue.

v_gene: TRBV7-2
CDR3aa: ASSLRRGANVLT

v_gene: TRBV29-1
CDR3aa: SVEARGTGRETQY

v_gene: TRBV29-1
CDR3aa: SVGQGSSYEQY

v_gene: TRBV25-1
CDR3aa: ASSEVGGSYEQY

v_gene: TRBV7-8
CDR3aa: ASSRIQQKVYGYT

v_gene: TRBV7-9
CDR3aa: ASSHHPGGAYQY

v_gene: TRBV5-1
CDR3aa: ASSLDRSYEQY

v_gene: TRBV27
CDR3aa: ASSFSGGNTEAF

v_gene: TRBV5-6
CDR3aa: ASSFKGRSNQPQH

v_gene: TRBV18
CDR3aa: ASSPYEIGDTQY

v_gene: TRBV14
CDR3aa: ASSPGLFYGYT

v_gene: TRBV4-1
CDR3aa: ASSQGGAGNTEAF

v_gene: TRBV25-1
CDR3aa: ASTKRGQGDSPLH

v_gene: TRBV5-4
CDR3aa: ASSSIQAMNTEAF

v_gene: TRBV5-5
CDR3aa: ASSPGPAWVNAEAF

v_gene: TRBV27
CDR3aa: ASRGDRGANYGYT

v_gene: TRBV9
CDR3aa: ASSASPQEPQH

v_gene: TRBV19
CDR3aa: ASDQGALNQPQH

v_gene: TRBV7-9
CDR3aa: ASSPRDISYEQY

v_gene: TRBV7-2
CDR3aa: ASSYDRIMYGYT

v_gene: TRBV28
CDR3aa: ASSLRGQDTDTQY

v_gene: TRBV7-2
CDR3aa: ASSPGQGRYEQY

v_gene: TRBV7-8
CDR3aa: ASSFKAGHSYEQY

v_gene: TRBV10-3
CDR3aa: AIRDGGRSDTQY